The 28 T cell receptor beta chains given below trace back to one sample, sequenced in a study of cytomegalovirus exposure and HLA in healthy donors. Primers for the PCR totalled 60 Vbeta and 13 Jbeta. This table comes from immunoSEQ multiplex PCR, and its TCRdb copy is limited to in-frame clones, with some not included. The sample gives approximately 87,000 clones, 65% to 90% of which show up once; less than 4.5% is in the top ten. The source material was PBMCs. The receptors here all came from a woman in her seventies in good health and CMV-seropositive.

The V and J genes are TRBV18 and TRBJ2-1, with D unresolved. V was clipped by 3 bases and J by 4 bases, with 10 bases between them. The germline V gene encodes CDR1 KGHSH and CDR2 LQKENI. This CDR3 is 14 amino acids long. The CDR3, as DNA: TGTGCCAGCTCACCGCTCGACAAGTACAATGAGCAGTTCTTC. It yields the protein CASSPLDKYNEQFF.

This clone was seen only a few times. The chain links TRBV27 to TRBJ2-1, with D perhaps matching TRBD2 (7 bases). The germline V and J ends were trimmed by 6 bases and 7 bases, with 22 bases remaining between them. Per the germline V gene, CDR1 is MNHEY and CDR2 is SMNVEV (reference sequence). The CDR3 is 16 amino acids. The CDR3 sequence is CASSTILRTRGNEQFF. DNA of the CDR3: TGTGCCAGCAGCACGATCCTTAGGACTAGGGGGAATGAGCAGTTCTTC.

The CDR3 DNA follows: TGTGCCAGCAGTTTAGGGCTAGCGGTAAACATTCAGTACTTC. Translation gives CASSLGLAVNIQYF. The chain carries TRBV27 and TRBJ2-4; TRBD2 agrees at 7 bases. With 2 bases clipped from V and 6 bases from J, the junction kept 4 bases outside the gene matches. This CDR3 comprises 14 residues. The germline V gene has CDR1 MNHEY and CDR2 SMNVEV (reference sequence).

The chain couples TRBV9 to TRBJ2-6; tentative D call: TRBD1 (6 bases). V was clipped by 3 bases and J by 6 bases, with 16 bases between them. Germline CDR1 reads SGDLS; CDR2 reads YYNGEE. This CDR3 region has 16 residues. The DNA of the CDR3 is TGTGCCAGCAGCGCACAACAGGGAACAGCGGCCAACGTCCTGACTTTC. Translation gives CASSAQQGTAANVLTF.

The sample holds one count of this clone. This rearrangement joins TRBV18 to TRBJ2-7, with 7 bases identical to TRBD2. V gave up 5 bases and J gave up 7 bases; unmatched junction bases: 11. In germline, CDR1 is KGHSH, CDR2 LQKENI. CDR3 length: 14 residues. The CDR3 DNA sequence: TGTGCCAGCTCAGTGACCGGGACTACGGCAGAGCAGTACTTC. It is translated as CASSVTGTTAEQYF.

This clone has just one count. The chain is built from TRBV2 and TRBJ2-7; 12 nucleotides align to TRBD1. The CDR3 consists of 14 residues. The ends lost 10 bases at V and 3 bases at J; junction bases unmatched: 7. Germline V gives CDR1 SNHLY, CDR2 FYNNEI. The DNA of the CDR3 is TGTGCCACCAGGGGGACAGGGGGCGGCTACGAGCAGTACTTC. Residues: CATRGTGGGYEQYF. The whole variable domain, remainder taken from reference TRBV2 and TRBJ2-7, is EPEVTQTPSHQVTQMGQEVILRCVPISNHLYFYWYRQILGQKVEFLVSFYNNEISEKSEIFDDQFSVERPDGSNFTLKIRSTKLEDSAMYFCATRGTGGGYEQYFGPGTRLTVT.

The chain is built from TRBV19 and TRBJ1-1; D is perhaps TRBD1 (5 bases). CDR1 LNHDA and CDR2 SQIVND come from the germline V gene (reference sequence). This CDR3 comprises 13 residues. V lost 7 bases to trimming and J lost 7 bases, with 16 bases between them. CDR3 sequence reads: CASIPRGTLEAFF. The CDR3, as DNA: TGTGCCAGTATCCCAAGGGGTACCCTTGAAGCTTTCTTT.

This chain connects TRBV7-2 to TRBJ1-5, with D tentatively TRBD1 (5 bases). This CDR3 spans 16 amino acids. Looked up from germline, CDR1 is SGHTA and CDR2 is FQGNSA. V lost 5 bases and J lost 0, with 14 bases in between. This CDR3 is CASSPGHLISNQPQHF. CDR3 DNA: TGTGCCAGCAGCCCCGGACACCTTATTAGCAATCAGCCCCAGCATTTT.

V is TRBV1 and J is TRBJ2-5; the D call of TRBD2 is as the table states it, not checked on the DNA. TRBV1 is flagged as a pseudogene. The CDR3 has 19 amino acids. Here the CDR3 DNA reads TGCACCAGCAGCCTTGGATCAGGGACTGGTCGAGTTAGATCGGAGACCCAGTACTTC. This encodes CTSSLGSGTGRVRSETQYF.

This clone was seen only once. The rearrangement links TRBV30 to TRBJ1-1; the match to TRBD1 covers 7 bases. The V gene's germline CDR1 is GTSNPN and CDR2 SVGIG (reference sequence). This CDR3 region has 16 residues. Trimming at V came to 4 bases and at J to 2 bases, leaving 13 bases not matched to a gene. The CDR3 nucleotides read TGTGCCTGGAAGGCCCTCCTCTGGGACAGTAACACTGAAGCTTTCTTT. It translates to CAWKALLWDSNTEAFF.

Here the CDR3 DNA reads TGTGCCAGCAGTGAAACGGTCCCGGGGGAAGCTTTCTTT. It is translated as CASSETVPGEAFF. The V call is TRBV2, the J call TRBJ1-1; D gene ambiguous. Germline CDR1 SNHLY, CDR2 FYNNEI. The V gene lost 2 bases and the J gene lost 8 bases, with 12 bases spanning the gap. CDR3 size: 13 residues.

The chain joins TRBV6-5 to TRBJ2-7; 9 bases agree with TRBD1. Germline V lookup: CDR1 MNHEY, CDR2 SVGAGI. The CDR3 spans 15 residues. V trimming: 2 bases; J trimming: 7 bases; junction bases outside the gene matches: 9. DNA for the CDR3: TGTGCCAGCAGTTACAGCGGACAGGGGTCGAGAGAGCAGTACTTC. It codes for CASSYSGQGSREQYF.

This clone has just one count. The chain couples TRBV6-5 to TRBJ2-1; 9 bases line up with TRBD1. This CDR3 spans 16 amino acids. The germline gives CDR1 MNHEY, CDR2 SVGAGI. V shed 4 bases, J shed 3 bases, and the junction held 7 bases outside the gene matches. The CDR3 nucleotides are TGTGCCAGCAGTTTCCCCGGACAGGGGAACTACAATGAGCAGTTCTTC. Translation gives CASSFPGQGNYNEQFF.

This clone appeared once. The gene calls are TRBV14 and TRBJ1-2; D unclear. This CDR3 has 14 amino acids. CDR1 and CDR2 (germline): SGHDN, FVKESK. The ends were cut back, 4 bases at V and 4 bases at J, with 13 bases in the middle. CDR3 DNA sequence: TGTGCCAGCAGCCCTCCCCAGGCCCGCTATGGCTACACCTTC. Residues: CASSPPQARYGYTF.

The count of this clone is one. The chain links TRBV7-6 to TRBJ2-2, with D possibly being TRBD2 (5 bases). The germline CDR1 and CDR2 sequences are SGHVS and FNYEAQ. Trimming shortened V by 4 bases and J by 2 bases, and 14 bases separated the two germline ends. CDR3 size: 16 residues. CDR3 DNA: TGTGCCAGCAGCTCGTTCGGACTGTTAAACACCGGGGAGCTGTTTTTT. Its translation is CASSSFGLLNTGELFF.

The rearrangement joins TRBV19 to TRBJ2-7; D not resolved. In germline, CDR1 is LNHDA, CDR2 SQIVND (reference sequence). This CDR3 has 16 amino acids. The V and J ends lost 3 bases and 5 bases respectively, with 20 bases between them. CDR3 protein: CASSMGQLLRSDEQYF. As DNA, the CDR3 is TGTGCCAGTAGTATGGGTCAGCTCCTGCGGTCGGACGAGCAGTACTTC.

V is TRBV4-3 and J is TRBJ1-1; D is unresolved. The CDR3 is 15 amino acids. Per germline, CDR1 LGHNA and CDR2 YSLEER. V lost 2 bases and J 5 bases, leaving 15 bases between the germline ends. Here the CDR3 reads CASSQKSVDGTEAFF. The CDR3 coding sequence is TGCGCCAGCAGCCAAAAGTCGGTAGACGGGACTGAAGCTTTCTTT.

The gene calls are TRBV5-1 and TRBJ2-7; TRBD2 agrees at 8 bases. V trimming: 0 bases; J trimming: 7 bases; junction bases outside the gene matches: 12. This CDR3 region has 16 residues. CDR1 SGHRS and CDR2 YFSETQ come from the germline V gene. The CDR3 loop reads CASSLESVAGTREQYF. The CDR3 bases are TGCGCCAGCAGCTTGGAGTCGGTAGCGGGAACTAGGGAGCAGTACTTC.

The chain carries TRBV7-8 and TRBJ2-7, with TRBD2 identical over 8 bases. V dropped 7 bases and J dropped 0; count of bases not matched to a gene: 11. In germline, CDR1 is SGHVS, CDR2 FQNEAQ. The CDR3 has 16 amino acids. The CDR3 loop reads CASIALTSALSYEQYF. DNA for the CDR3: TGTGCCAGCATCGCCCTGACTAGCGCCCTCTCCTACGAGCAGTACTTC. The variable domain in full, completed from reference TRBV7-8 and TRBJ2-7, reads GAGVSQSPRYKVAKRGQDVALRCDPISGHVSLFWYQQALGQGPEFLTYFQNEAQLDKSGLPSDRFFAERPEGSVSTLKIQRTQQEDSAVYLCASIALTSALSYEQYFGPGTRLTVT.

J is TRBJ1-1 and V is TRBV19, with 9 nucleotides matching TRBD1. Germline lookup yields CDR1 LNHDA and CDR2 SQIVND (reference sequence). Trimming took 4 bases from V and 4 from J; bases not matched to a gene: 4. This CDR3 spans 14 amino acids. The CDR3 loop reads CASSRGTGSTEAFF. As DNA, the CDR3 is TGTGCCAGTAGTAGGGGGACAGGGAGCACTGAAGCTTTCTTT.

V usage is TRBV18 and J usage is TRBJ1-3; D remains unclear. The CDR3 sequence is 13 residues long. Germline CDR1 KGHSH, CDR2 LQKENI. The ends were cut back, 10 bases at V and 8 bases at J, with 18 bases in the middle. The CDR3 spells CATRLGVEDTIYF. In nucleotides, the CDR3 is TGTGCCACCCGATTGGGAGTGGAAGACACCATATATTTT.

The chain uses TRBV30 and TRBJ2-7; D gene unclear. Deletions cut 0 bases from V and 1 base from J, with 7 bases between. The CDR3 loop spans 13 amino acids. Germline loops: CDR1 GTSNPN, CDR2 SVGIG (reference sequence). Written as DNA, the CDR3 is TGTGCCTGGAGTGTCGGAGTATCCTACGAGCAGTACTTC. Amino acids: CAWSVGVSYEQYF.

This rearrangement joins TRBV5-5 to TRBJ2-7, with 9 nucleotides matching TRBD2. CDR1 is SGHKS, CDR2 YYEKEE, per germline (reference sequence). Losses at the gene ends were 4 bases for V and 4 bases for J; bases not matched to a gene: 6. This CDR3 is built from 14 residues. The CDR3 DNA follows: TGTGCCAGCAGCCTGACTAGCGGTGGTTACGAGCAGTACTTC. It codes for CASSLTSGGYEQYF.

This clone has a single count. The chain employs TRBV7-2 and TRBJ1-1, with unresolved D. CDR1 and CDR2 from the germline V gene are SGHTA and FQGNSA. The CDR3 sequence is 13 residues long. Trimming cost V 5 bases and J 9 bases, with 16 bases left between them. The CDR3 DNA sequence: TGTGCCAGCAGCCTGAACCCTACAGACCAAGCTTTCTTT. Its translation is CASSLNPTDQAFF.

The V call is TRBV28, the J call TRBJ1-6; 7 nucleotides match TRBD1. The CDR3 is 17 residues long. V dropped 4 bases and J dropped 7; count of bases not matched to a gene: 13. Germline CDR1 and CDR2: MDHEN and SYDVKM. For the CDR3, the DNA is TGTGCCAGCAGTTCGACACGACAGGGCCTAGGGAATTCACCCCTCCACTTT. Translating gives CASSSTRQGLGNSPLHF.

CDR3: CASSYRTSGYEQYF. DNA for the CDR3: TGTGCCAGCAGCTATAGGACTAGCGGCTACGAGCAGTACTTC. This sequence joins TRBV27 and TRBJ2-7; 10 bases are shared with TRBD2. CDR3 length equals 14 residues. CDR1 and CDR2 from the germline V gene are MNHEY and SMNVEV (reference sequence). Trimming at V came to 6 bases and at J to 3 bases, leaving 5 bases not matched to a gene.

The chain links TRBV6-6 to TRBJ2-5; D perhaps matches TRBD1 (6 bases). Germline lookup yields CDR1 MNHNY and CDR2 SVGAGI (reference sequence). The CDR3 covers 14 residues. V gave up 0 bases and J gave up 3 bases, with 8 bases separating them. CDR3 protein: CASSYSQGKETQYF. As DNA, the CDR3 is TGTGCCAGCAGTTACTCTCAGGGGAAAGAGACCCAGTACTTC.

The genes are TRBV28 and TRBJ2-5, with 7 bases identical to TRBD1. J lost 1 base, V lost 4 bases, and 6 bases had no gene match. CDR3 length: 15 residues. The germline V gene encodes CDR1 MDHEN and CDR2 SYDVKM. This CDR3 is CASSSPTGFQETQYF. CDR3 DNA: TGTGCCAGCAGTTCGCCGACAGGGTTCCAAGAGACCCAGTACTTC.